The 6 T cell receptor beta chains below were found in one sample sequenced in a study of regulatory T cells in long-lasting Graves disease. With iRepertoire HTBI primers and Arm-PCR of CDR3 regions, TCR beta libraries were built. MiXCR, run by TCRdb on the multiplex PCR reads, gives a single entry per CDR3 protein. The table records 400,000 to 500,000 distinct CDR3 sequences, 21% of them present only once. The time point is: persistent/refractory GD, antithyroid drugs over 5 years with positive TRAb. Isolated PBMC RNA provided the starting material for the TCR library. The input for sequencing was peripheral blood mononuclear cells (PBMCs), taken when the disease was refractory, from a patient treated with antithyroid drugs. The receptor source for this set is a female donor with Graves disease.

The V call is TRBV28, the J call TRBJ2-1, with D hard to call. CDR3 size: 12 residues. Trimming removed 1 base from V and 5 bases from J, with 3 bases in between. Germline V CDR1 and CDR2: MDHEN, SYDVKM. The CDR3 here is CASSLLHNEQFF. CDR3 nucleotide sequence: TGTGCCAGCAGTTTATTACACAATGAGCAGTTCTTC.

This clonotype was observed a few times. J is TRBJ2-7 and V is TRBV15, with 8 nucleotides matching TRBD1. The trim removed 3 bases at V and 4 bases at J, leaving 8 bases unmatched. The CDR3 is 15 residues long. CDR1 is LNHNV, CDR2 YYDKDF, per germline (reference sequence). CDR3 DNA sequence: TGTGCCACCAGCAGGGAACAGGGGGACCGGTACGAGCAGTACTTC. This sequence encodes CATSREQGDRYEQYF.

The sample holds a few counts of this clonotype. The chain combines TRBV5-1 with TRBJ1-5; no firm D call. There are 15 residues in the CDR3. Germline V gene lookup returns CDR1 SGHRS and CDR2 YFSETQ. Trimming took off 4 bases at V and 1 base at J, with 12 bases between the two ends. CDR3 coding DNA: TGCGCCAGCAGCGTTGGGGATGGGAGCAATCAGCCCCAGCATTTT. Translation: CASSVGDGSNQPQHF.

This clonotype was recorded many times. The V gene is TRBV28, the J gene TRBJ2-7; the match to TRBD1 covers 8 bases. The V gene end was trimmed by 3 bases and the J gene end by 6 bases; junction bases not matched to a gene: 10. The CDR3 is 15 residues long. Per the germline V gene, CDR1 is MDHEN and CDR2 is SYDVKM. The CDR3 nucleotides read TGTGCCAGCAGTTTGGTACAGGGGGGCGGAGGCGAGCAGTACTTC. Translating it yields CASSLVQGGGGEQYF.

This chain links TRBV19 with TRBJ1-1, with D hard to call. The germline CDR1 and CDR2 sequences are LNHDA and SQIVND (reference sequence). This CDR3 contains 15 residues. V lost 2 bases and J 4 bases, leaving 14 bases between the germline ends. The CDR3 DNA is TGTGCCAGTAGTATAAAGGCCGGGGTAAGCACTGAAGCTTTCTTT. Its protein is CASSIKAGVSTEAFF. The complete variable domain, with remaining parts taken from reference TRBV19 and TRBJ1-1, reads DGGITQSPKYLFRKEGQNVTLSCEQNLNHDAMYWYRQDPGQGLRLIYYSQIVNDFQKGDIAEGYSVSREKKESFPLTVTSAQKNPTAFYLCASSIKAGVSTEAFFGQGTRLTVV.

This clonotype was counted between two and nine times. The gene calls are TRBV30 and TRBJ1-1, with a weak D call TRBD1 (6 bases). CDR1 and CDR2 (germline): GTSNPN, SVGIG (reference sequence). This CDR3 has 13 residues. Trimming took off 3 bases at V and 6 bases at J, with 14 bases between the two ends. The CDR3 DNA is TGTGCCTGGAGCCACGGGGGCCCCGCTGAAGCTTTCTTT. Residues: CAWSHGGPAEAFF.